This TCR beta chain comes out of a study of memory CD8 T cells in hepatitis C reinfection. At the level of the study: A couple of donors cleared primary HCV but became chronic after reinfection. HCV reinfection: RNA-positive following two negative tests at least 60 days apart.

Method: immunoSEQ multiplex PCR; TCRdb's copy keeps in-frame clones and lacks some. The repertoire consists of approximately 46,000 clones, with 80% to 90% occurring once and the leading ten covering approximately 0.67%. Regarding time point: late/post reinfection, 12 to 24 weeks after detection. Sorted cells were sequenced directly ex vivo without any in vitro expansion. This TCR derives from a man between 18 and 35 years old with hepatitis C virus infection. The sequenced sample was naive CD8+ T cells sorted from blood.

CDR3 protein: CASSLSPGQGAGDTQYF. DNA for the CDR3: TGTGCCAGCAGTTTATCACCGGGACAGGGGGCGGGAGATACGCAGTATTTT. The rearrangement links TRBV28 to TRBJ2-3, with 12 positions matching TRBD1. This CDR3 is 17 amino acids long. V was pared by 1 base and J by 5 bases, with 7 bases of the junction left unmatched. The germline gives CDR1 MDHEN, CDR2 SYDVKM.